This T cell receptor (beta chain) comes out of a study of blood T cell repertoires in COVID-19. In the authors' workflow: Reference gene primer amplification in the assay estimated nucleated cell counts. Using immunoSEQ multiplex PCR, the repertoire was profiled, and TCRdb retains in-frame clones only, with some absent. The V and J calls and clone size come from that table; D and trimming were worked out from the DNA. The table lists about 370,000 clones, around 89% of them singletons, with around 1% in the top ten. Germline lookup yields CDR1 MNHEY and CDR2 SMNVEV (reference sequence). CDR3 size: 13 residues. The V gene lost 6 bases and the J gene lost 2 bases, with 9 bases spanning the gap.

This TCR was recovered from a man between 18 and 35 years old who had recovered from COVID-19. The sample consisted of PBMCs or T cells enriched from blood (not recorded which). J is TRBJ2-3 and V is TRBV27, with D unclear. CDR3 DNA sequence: TGTGCCAGCAGCCACGGTCCCACAGATACGCAGTATTTT. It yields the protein CASSHGPTDTQYF.